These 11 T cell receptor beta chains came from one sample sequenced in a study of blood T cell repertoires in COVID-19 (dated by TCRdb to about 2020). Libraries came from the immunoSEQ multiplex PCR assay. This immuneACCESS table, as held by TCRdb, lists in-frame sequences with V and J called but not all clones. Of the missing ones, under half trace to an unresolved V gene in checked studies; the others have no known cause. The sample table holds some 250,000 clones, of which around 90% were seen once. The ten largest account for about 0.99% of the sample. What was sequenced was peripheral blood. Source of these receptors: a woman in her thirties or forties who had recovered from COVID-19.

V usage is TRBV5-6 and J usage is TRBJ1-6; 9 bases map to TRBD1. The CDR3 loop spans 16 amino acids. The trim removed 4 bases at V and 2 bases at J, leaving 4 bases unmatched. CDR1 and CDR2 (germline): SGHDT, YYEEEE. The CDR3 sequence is CASSGGQGTYNSPLHF. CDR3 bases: TGTGCCAGCAGCGGGGGACAGGGCACCTATAATTCACCCCTCCACTTT.

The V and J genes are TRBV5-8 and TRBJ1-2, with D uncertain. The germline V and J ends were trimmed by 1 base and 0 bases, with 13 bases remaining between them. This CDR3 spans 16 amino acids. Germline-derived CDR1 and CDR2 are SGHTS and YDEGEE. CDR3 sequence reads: CASSLSGPVPNYGYTF. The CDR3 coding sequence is TGTGCCAGCAGCTTGAGTGGGCCTGTCCCTAACTATGGCTACACCTTC. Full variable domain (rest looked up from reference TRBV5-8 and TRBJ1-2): EAGVTQSPTHLIKTRGQQATLRCSPISGHTSVYWYQQALGLGLQFLLWYDEGEERNRGNFPPRFSGRQFPNYSSELNVNALELEDSALYLCASSLSGPVPNYGYTFGSGTRLTVV.

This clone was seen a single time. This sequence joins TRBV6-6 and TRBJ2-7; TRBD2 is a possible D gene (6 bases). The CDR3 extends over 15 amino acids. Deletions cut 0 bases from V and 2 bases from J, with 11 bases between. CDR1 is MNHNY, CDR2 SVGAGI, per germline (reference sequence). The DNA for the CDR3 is TGTGCCAGCAGTTACTCTTCGCGGGACCCCTACGAGCAGTACTTC. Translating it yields CASSYSSRDPYEQYF.

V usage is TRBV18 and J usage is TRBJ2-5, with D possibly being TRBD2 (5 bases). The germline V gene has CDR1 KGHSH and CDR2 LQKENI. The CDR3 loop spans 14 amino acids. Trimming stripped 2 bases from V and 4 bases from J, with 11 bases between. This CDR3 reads CASSPGLRGETQYF. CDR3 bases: TGTGCCAGCTCACCAGGCCTACGGGGAGAGACCCAGTACTTC.

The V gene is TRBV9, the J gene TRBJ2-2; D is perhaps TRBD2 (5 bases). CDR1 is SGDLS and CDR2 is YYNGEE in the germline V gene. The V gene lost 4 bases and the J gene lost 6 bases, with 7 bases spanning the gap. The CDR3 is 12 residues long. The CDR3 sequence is CASSPGAGELFF. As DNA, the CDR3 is TGTGCCAGCAGCCCCGGGGCCGGGGAGCTGTTTTTT.

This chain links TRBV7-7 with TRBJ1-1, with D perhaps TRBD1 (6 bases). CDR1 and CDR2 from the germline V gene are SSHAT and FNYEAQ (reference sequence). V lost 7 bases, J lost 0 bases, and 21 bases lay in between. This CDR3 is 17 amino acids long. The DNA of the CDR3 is TGTGCCAGCAACCTCGGGGGGGACAACCCCATGAACACTGAAGCTTTCTTT. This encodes CASNLGGDNPMNTEAFF.

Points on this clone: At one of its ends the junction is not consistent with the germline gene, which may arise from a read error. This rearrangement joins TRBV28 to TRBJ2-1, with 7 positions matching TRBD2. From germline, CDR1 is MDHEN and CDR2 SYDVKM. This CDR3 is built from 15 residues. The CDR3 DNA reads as TGTGCCAGCCATGTAGCGGGCAGCTCCTACAATGAGCGGTTCTTC. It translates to CASHVAGSSYNERFF.

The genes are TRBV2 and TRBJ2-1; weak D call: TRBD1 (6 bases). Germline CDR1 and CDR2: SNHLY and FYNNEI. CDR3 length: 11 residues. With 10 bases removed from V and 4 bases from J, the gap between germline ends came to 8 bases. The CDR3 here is CATDRYNEQFF. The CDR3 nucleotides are TGTGCCACCGACAGGTACAATGAGCAGTTCTTC.

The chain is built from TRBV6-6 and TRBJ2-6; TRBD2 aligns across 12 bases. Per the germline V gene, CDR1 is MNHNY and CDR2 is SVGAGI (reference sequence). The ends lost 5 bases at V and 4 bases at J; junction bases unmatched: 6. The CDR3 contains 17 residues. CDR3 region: CASSPRLAGDGANVLTF. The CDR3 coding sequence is TGTGCCAGCAGTCCGCGACTAGCGGGAGACGGGGCCAACGTCCTGACTTTC.

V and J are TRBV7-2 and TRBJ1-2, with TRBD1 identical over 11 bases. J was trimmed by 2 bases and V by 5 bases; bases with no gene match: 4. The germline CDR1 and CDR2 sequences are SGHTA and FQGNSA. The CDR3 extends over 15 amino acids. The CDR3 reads CASSPRTGGNYGYTF. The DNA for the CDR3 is TGTGCCAGCAGCCCTCGGACAGGGGGCAACTATGGCTACACCTTC.

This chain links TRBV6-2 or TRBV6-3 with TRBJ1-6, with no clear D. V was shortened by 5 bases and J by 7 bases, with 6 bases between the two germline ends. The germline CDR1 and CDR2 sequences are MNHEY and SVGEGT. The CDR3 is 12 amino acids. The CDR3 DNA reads TGTGCCAGCAGTATCTCCAATTCACCCCTCCACTTT. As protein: CASSISNSPLHF.